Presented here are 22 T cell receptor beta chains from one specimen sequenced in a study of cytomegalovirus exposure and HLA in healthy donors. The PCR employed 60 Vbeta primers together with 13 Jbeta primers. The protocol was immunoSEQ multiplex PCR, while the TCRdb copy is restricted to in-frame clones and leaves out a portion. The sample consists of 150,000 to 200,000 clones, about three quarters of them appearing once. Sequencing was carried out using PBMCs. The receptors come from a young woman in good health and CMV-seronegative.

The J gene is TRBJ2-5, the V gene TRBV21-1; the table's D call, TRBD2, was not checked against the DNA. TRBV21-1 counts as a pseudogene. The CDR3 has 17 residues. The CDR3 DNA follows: TGTGCCAGCAGCCCCCTCGAGTGGGCGGGGGACCAAGAGACCCAGTACTTC. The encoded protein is CASSPLEWAGDQETQYF.

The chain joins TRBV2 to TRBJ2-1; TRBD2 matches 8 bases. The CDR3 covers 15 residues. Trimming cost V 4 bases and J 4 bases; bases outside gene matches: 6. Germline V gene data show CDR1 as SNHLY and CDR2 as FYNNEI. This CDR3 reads CASSVGRGAYNEQFF. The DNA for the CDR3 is TGTGCCAGCAGTGTAGGGCGGGGGGCATACAATGAGCAGTTCTTC.

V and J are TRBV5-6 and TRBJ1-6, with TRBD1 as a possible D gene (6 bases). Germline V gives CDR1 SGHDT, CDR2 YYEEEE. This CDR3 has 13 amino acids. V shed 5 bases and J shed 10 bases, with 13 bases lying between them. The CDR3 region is CASREQGLSPLHF. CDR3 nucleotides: TGTGCCAGCAGAGAACAGGGTCTGTCACCCCTCCACTTT.

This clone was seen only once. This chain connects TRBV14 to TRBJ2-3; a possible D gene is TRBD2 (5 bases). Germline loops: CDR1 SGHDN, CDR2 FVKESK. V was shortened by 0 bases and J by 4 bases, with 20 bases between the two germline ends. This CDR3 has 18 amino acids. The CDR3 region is CASSQDPRRGASSDTQYF. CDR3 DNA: TGTGCCAGCAGCCAAGATCCCCGCCGGGGAGCTAGTTCAGATACGCAGTATTTT.

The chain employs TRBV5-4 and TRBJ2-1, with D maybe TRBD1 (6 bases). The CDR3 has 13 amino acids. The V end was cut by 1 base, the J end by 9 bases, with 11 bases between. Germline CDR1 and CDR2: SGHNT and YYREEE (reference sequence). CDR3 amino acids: CASSLQGHGEQFF. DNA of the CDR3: TGTGCCAGCAGCTTGCAGGGACACGGTGAGCAGTTCTTC.

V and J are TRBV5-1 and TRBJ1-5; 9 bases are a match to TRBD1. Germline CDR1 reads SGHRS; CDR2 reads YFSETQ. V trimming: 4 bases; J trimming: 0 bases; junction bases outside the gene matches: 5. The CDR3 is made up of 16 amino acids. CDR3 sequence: CASSPGDRDSNQPQHF. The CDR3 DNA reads TGCGCCAGCAGCCCGGGGGACAGGGATAGCAATCAGCCCCAGCATTTT.

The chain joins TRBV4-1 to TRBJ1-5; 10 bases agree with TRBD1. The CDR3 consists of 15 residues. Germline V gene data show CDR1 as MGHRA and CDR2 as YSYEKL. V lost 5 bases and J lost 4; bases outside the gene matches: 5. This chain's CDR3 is CASSGGTGVNQPQHF. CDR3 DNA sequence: TGCGCCAGCAGCGGCGGGACAGGGGTAAATCAGCCCCAGCATTTT.

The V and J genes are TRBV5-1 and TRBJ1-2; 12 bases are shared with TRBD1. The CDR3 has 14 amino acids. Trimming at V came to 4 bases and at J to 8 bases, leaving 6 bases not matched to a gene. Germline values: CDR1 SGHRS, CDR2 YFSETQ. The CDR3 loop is CASSLGDRGHGYTF. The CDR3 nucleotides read TGCGCCAGCAGCCTTGGGGACAGGGGGCACGGCTACACCTTC. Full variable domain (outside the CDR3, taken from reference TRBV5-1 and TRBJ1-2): KAGVTQTPRYLIKTRGQQVTLSCSPISGHRSVSWYQQTPGQGLQFLFEYFSETQRNKGNFPGRFSGRQFSNSRSEMNVSTLELGDSALYLCASSLGDRGHGYTFGSGTRLTVV.

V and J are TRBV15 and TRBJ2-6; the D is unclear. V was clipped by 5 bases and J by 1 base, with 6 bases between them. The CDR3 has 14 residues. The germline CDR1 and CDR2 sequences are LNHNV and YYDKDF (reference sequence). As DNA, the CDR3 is TGTGCCACCAGCTTGCGGTCTGGGGCCAACGTCCTGACTTTC. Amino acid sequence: CATSLRSGANVLTF. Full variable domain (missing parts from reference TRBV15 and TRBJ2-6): DAMVIQNPRYQVTQFGKPVTLSCSQTLNHNVMYWYQQKSSQAPKLLFHYYDKDFNNEADTPDNFQSRRPNTSFCFLDIRSPGLGDTAMYLCATSLRSGANVLTFGAGSRLTVL.

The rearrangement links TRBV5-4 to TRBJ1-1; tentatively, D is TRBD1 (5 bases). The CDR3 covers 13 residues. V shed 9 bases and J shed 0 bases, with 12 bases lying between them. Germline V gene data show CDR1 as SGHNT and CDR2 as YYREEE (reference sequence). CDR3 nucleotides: TGTGCCACCTCTCCGGGGGTGAACACTGAAGCTTTCTTT. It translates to CATSPGVNTEAFF.

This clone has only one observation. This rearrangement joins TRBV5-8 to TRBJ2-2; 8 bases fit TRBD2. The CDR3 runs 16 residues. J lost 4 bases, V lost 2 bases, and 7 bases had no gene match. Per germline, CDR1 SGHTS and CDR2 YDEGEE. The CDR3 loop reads CASSLTGTRGTGELFF. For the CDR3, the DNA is TGTGCCAGCAGCTTAACCGGGACTAGAGGCACCGGGGAGCTGTTTTTT.

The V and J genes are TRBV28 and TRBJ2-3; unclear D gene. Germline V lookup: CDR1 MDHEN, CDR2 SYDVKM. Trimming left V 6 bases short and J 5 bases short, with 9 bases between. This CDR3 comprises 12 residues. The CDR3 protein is CASRSGQDTQYF. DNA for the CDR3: TGTGCCAGCAGAAGTGGCCAAGATACGCAGTATTTT.

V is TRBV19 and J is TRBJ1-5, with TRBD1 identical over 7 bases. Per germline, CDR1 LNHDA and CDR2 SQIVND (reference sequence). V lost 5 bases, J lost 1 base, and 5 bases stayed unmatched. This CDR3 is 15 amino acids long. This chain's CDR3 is CASSVSGGSNQPQHF. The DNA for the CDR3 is TGTGCCAGTAGTGTCTCAGGGGGGAGCAATCAGCCCCAGCATTTT.

The CDR3: CASSPRGAGAISSYNEQFF. The CDR3 nucleotides are TGTGCCAGTAGTCCCCGGGGAGCGGGGGCCATCTCCTCCTACAATGAGCAGTTCTTC. This chain links TRBV19 with TRBJ2-1, with 8 positions matching TRBD2. Trimming at V came to 5 bases and at J to 0 bases, leaving 15 bases not matched to a gene. The CDR3 runs to 19 residues. Germline values: CDR1 LNHDA, CDR2 SQIVND (reference sequence).

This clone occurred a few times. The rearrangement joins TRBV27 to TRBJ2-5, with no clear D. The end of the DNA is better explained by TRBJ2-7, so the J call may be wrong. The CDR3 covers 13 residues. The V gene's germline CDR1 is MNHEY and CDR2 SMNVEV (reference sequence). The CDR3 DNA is TGTGCCAGCAGTTTATACCCCCTCTACGAGCAGTACTTC. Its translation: CASSLYPLYEQYF.

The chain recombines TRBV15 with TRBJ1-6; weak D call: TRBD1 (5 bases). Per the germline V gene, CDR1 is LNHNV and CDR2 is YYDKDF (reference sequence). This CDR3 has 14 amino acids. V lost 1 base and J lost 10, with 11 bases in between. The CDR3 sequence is CATSRASGESPLHF. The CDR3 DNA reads TGTGCCACCAGCAGAGCATCGGGGGAATCACCCCTCCACTTT.

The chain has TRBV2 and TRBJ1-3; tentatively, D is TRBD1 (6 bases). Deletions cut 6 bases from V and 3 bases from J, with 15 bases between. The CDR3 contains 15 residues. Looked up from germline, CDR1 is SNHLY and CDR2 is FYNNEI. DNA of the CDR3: TGTGCCAGCAGCCTACAGGGAGGGTATGGAAACACCATATATTTT. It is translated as CASSLQGGYGNTIYF.

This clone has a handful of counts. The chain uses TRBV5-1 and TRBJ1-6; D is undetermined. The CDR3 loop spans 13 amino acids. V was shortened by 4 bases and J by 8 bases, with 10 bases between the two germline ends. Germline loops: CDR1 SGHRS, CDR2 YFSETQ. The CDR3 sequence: CASSATTDSPLHF. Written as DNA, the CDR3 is TGCGCCAGCAGCGCGACAACCGATTCACCCCTCCACTTT.

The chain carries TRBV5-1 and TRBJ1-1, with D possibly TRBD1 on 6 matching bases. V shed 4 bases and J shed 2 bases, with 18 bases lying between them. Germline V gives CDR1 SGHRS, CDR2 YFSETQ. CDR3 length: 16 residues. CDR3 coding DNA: TGCGCCAGCAGCAACAGCCCGGGGGGCGCCAACACTGAAGCTTTCTTT. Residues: CASSNSPGGANTEAFF.

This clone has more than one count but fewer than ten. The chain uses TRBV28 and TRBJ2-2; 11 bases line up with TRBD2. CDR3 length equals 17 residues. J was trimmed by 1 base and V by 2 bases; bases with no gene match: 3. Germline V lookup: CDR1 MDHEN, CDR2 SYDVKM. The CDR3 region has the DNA TGTGCCAGCAGTTTAAGACTAGCGGGGTTGAACACCGGGGAGCTGTTTTTT. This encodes CASSLRLAGLNTGELFF.

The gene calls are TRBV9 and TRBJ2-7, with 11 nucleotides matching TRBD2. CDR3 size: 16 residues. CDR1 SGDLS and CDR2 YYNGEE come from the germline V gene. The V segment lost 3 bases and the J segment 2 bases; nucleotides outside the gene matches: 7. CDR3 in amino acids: CASSEGGLAATYEQYF. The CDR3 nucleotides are TGTGCCAGCAGCGAGGGGGGACTAGCGGCTACCTACGAGCAGTACTTC.

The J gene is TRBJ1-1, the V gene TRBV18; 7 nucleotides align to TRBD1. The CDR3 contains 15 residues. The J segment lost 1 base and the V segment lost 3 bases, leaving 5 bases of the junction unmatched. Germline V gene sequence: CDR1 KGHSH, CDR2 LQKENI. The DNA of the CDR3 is TGTGCCAGCTCACCGAAACAGGGGAAGAACACTGAAGCTTTCTTT. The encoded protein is CASSPKQGKNTEAFF.